The clone carrying this T cell receptor (beta chain) has a handful of counts. Its antigen is still unknown. This specimen belongs to a study of beta chain features in type 1 diabetes. Background on the study: Cell yields, age and gender were similar between patients and healthy donors. The number of sorted cells examined across all samples was fewer than 110,000,000. Study-wide results and limits: For Type 1 diabetes patients, all four CD4+ subsets carried TCRB CDR3s that were moderately but significantly shorter.

The V end lost 3 bases, the J end lost 1 base, and 7 bases lay between the germline ends. Germline values: CDR1 KGHSH, CDR2 LQKENI. CDR3 size: 15 residues. Purities in excess of 95% were seen in all sorted populations. The isolated RNA, all of it, was reverse transcribed, so expressed TCRB transcripts were what got sequenced. The read count averaged approximately 3.5 million across naive, central memory and regulatory T cell samples. The repertoire was sequenced with immunoSEQ multiplex PCR; TCRdb's copy has only in-frame clones and lacks some. The sample consists of some 660,000 clones, over 12% of them appearing once.

The receptor comes from a man younger than 30 with type 1 diabetes. Sequencing was carried out using naive CD4+ T cells from blood. The chain recombines TRBV18 with TRBJ2-6; D unclear. CDR3: CASSPAQSGANVLTF. DNA of the CDR3: TGTGCCAGCTCACCGGCCCAGTCTGGGGCCAACGTCCTGACTTTC.